This T cell receptor (beta chain) was recorded in a study of T cell responses to AZD1222 COVID-19 vaccine. Study-level findings and limits: Seropositive at baseline were only five or six AZD1222 recipients. In a largely white British group with more females than males, clonal diversity was possibly underestimated. Spike-specific TCR breadth and depth went up after people got two AZD1222 doses.

Sequencing used immunoSEQ multiplex PCR; TCRdb keeps in-frame clones, though not all of them. The sample records roughly 130,000 clones, around 94% being singletons. For this clone: Its antigen is unidentified.

The V and J ends lost 6 bases and 4 bases respectively, with 6 bases between them. Germline V lookup: CDR1 SGHAT, CDR2 FQNNGV. CDR3 length: 11 residues. V and J are TRBV11-2 and TRBJ2-5; tentative D call: TRBD2 (6 bases). The clonotype comes from an adult in good health. Specimen: peripheral blood, collected on day 0 of AZD1222 vaccination. The CDR3 coding sequence is TGTGCCAGCAGGGGGGGAGAGACCCAGTACTTC. This gives the protein CASRGGETQYF.